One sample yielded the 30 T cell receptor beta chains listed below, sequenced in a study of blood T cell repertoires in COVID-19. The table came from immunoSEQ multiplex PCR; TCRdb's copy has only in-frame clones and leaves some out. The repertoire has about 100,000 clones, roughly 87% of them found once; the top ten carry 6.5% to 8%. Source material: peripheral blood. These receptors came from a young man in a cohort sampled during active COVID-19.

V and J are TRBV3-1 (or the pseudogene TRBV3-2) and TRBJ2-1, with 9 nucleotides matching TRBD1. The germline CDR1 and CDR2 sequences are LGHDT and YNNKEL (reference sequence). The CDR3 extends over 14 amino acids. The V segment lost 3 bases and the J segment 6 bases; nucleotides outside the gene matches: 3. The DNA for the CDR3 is TGTGCCAGCAGCCAGGGACAGGGTCTCAATGAGCAGTTCTTC. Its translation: CASSQGQGLNEQFF.

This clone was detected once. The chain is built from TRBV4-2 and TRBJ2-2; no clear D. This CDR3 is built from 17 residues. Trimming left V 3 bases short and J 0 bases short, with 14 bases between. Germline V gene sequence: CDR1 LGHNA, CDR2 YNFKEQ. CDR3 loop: CASSQEAGLANTGELFF. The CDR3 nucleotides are TGTGCCAGCAGCCAGGAAGCAGGATTGGCGAACACCGGGGAGCTGTTTTTT.

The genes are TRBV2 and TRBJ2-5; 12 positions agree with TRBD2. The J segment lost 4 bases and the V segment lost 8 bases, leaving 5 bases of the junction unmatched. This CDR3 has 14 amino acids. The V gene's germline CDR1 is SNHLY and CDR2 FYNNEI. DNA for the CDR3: TGTGCCAGCGACCTAGCGGGGGGGGGAGAGACCCAGTACTTC. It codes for CASDLAGGGETQYF.

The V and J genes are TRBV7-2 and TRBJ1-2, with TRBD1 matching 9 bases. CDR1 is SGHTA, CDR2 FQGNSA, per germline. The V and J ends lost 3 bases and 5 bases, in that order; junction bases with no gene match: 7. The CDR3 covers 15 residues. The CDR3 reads CASSLGTGGGYGYTF. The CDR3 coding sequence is TGTGCCAGCAGCTTGGGTACAGGGGGCGGGTATGGCTACACCTTC.

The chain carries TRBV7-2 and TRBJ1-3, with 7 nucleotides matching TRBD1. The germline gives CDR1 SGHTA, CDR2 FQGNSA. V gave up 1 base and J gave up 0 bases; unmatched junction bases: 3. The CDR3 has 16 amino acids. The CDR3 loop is CASSLEGQNSGNTIYF. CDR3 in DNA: TGTGCCAGCAGCTTAGAGGGACAGAACTCTGGAAACACCATATATTTT.

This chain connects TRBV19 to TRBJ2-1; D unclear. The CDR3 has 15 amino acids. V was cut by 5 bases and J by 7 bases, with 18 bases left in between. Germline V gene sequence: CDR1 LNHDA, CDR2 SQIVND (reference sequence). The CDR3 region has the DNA TGTGCCAGTAGTCCGAAGCTAGGCCAGAGGAATGAGCAGTTCTTC. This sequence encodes CASSPKLGQRNEQFF.

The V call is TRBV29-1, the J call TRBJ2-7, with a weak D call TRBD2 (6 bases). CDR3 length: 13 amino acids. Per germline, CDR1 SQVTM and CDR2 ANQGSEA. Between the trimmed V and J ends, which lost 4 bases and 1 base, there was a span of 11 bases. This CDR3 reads CSVGTSGSYEQYF. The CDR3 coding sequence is TGCAGCGTTGGTACCAGCGGGTCCTACGAGCAGTACTTC.

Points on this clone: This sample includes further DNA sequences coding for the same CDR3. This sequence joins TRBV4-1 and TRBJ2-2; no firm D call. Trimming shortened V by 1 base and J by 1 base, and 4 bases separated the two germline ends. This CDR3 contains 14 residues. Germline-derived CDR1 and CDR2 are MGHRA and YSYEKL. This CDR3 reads CASSQVQNTGELFF. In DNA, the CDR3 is TGCGCCAGCAGCCAAGTACAGAACACCGGGGAGCTGTTTTTT.

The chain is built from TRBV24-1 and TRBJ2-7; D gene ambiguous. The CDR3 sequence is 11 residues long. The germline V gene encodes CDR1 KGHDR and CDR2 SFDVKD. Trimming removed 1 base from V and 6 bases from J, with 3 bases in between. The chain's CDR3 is CATSDFGEQYF. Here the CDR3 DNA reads TGTGCCACCAGTGATTTCGGCGAGCAGTACTTC.

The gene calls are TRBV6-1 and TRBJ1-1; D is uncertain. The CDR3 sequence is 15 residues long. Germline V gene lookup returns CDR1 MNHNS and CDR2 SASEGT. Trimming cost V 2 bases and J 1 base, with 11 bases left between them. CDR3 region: CASSESRLKNTEAFF. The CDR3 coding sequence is TGTGCCAGCAGTGAATCGCGGCTAAAGAACACTGAAGCTTTCTTT.

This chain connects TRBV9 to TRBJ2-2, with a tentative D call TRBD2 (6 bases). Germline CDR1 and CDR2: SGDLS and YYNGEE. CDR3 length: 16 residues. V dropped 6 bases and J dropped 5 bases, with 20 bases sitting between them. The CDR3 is CASTIRDFFSTGELFF. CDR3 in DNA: TGTGCCAGCACCATCAGGGACTTCTTTAGTACCGGGGAGCTGTTTTTT. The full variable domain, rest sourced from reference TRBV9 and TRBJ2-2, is DSGVTQTPKHLITATGQRVTLRCSPRSGDLSVYWYQQSLDQGLQFLIQYYNGEERAKGNILERFSAQQFPDLHSELNLSSLELGDSALYFCASTIRDFFSTGELFFGEGSRLTVL.

DNA of the CDR3: TGTGCCAGCAGGTCGGGACAGACCATCACAGATACGCAGTATTTT. This gives the protein CASRSGQTITDTQYF. The chain employs TRBV5-8 and TRBJ2-3, with 7 bases identical to TRBD1. J was trimmed by 2 bases and V by 5 bases; bases with no gene match: 8. Germline V lookup: CDR1 SGHTS, CDR2 YDEGEE. CDR3 length: 15 amino acids.

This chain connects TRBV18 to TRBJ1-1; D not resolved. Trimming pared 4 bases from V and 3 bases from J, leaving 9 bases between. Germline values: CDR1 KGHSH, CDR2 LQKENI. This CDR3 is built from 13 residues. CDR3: CASSLGRDTEAFF. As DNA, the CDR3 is TGTGCCAGCTCACTGGGCAGAGACACTGAAGCTTTCTTT. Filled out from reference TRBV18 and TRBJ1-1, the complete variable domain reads NAGVMQNPRHLVRRRGQEARLRCSPMKGHSHVYWYRQLPEEGLKFMVYLQKENIIDESGMPKERFSAEFPKEGPSILRIQQVVRGDSAAYFCASSLGRDTEAFFGQGTRLTVV.

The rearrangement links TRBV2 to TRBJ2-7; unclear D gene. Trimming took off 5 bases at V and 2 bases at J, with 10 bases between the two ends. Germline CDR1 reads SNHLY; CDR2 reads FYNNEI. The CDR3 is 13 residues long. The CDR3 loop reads CASSTVRTYEQYF. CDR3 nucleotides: TGTGCCAGCAGTACCGTCAGGACCTACGAGCAGTACTTC.

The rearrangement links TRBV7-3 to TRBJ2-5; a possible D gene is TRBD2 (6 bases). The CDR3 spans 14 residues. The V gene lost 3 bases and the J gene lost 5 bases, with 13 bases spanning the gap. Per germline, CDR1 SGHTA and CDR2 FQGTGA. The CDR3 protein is CASSFSGGMETQYF. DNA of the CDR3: TGTGCCAGCAGCTTTAGCGGTGGGATGGAGACCCAGTACTTC.

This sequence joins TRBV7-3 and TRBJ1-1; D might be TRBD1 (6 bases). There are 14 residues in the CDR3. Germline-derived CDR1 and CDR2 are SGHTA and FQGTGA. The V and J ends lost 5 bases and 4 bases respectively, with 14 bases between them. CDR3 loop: CASSPTGRSTEAFF. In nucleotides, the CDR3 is TGTGCCAGCAGCCCGACAGGCCGGAGCACTGAAGCTTTCTTT.

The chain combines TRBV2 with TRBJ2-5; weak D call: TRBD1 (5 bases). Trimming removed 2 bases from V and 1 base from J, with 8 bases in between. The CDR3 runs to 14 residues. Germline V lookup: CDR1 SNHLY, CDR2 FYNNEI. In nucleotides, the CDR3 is TGTGCCAGCAGTGAATCGACAGTCCAAGAGACCCAGTACTTC. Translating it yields CASSESTVQETQYF. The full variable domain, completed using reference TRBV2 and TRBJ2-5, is EPEVTQTPSHQVTQMGQEVILRCVPISNHLYFYWYRQILGQKVEFLVSFYNNEISEKSEIFDDQFSVERPDGSNFTLKIRSTKLEDSAMYFCASSESTVQETQYFGPGTRLLVL.

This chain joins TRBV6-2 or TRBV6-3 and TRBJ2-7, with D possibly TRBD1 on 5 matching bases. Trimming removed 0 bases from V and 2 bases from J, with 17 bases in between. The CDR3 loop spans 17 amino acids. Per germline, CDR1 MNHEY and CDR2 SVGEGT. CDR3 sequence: CASSYSMLGLRAYEQYF. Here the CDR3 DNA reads TGTGCCAGCAGTTACTCGATGTTGGGGCTCCGGGCCTACGAGCAGTACTTC.

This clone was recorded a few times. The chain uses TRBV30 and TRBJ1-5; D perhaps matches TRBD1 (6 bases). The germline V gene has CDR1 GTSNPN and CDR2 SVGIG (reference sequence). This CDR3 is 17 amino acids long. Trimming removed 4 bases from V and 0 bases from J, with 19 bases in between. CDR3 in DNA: TGTGCCTGGACCGCTTTGGACAGTTCTTATAGCAATCAGCCCCAGCATTTT. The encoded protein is CAWTALDSSYSNQPQHF.

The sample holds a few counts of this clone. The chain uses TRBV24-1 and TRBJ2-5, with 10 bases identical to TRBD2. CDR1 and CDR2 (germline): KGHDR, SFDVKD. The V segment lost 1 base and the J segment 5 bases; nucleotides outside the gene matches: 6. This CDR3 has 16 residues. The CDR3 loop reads CATSDFIAGGRETQYF. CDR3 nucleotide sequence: TGTGCCACCAGTGATTTCATAGCGGGGGGAAGGGAGACCCAGTACTTC.

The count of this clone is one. The CDR3 DNA follows: TGTGCCAGCAGAGCAGACAGCTACGAGCAGTACTTC. Encoded protein: CASRADSYEQYF. This chain uses TRBV2 with TRBJ2-7, with D possibly being TRBD1 (5 bases). The CDR3 loop spans 12 amino acids. CDR1 is SNHLY and CDR2 is FYNNEI in the germline V gene. Trimming shortened V by 6 bases and J by 3 bases, and 9 bases separated the two germline ends.

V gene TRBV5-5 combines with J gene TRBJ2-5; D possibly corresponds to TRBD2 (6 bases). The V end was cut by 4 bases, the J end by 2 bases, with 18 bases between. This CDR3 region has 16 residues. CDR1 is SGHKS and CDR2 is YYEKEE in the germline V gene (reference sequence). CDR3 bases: TGTGCCAGCAGCGGGAGCCGCGGGGAGCTTCAAGAGACCCAGTACTTC. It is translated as CASSGSRGELQETQYF.

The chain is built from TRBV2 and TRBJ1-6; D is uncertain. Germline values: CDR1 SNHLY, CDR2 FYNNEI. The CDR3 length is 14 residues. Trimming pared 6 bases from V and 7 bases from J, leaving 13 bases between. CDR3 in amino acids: CASRLTEDNSPLHF. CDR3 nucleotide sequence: TGTGCCAGCAGACTGACGGAGGACAATTCACCCCTCCACTTT.

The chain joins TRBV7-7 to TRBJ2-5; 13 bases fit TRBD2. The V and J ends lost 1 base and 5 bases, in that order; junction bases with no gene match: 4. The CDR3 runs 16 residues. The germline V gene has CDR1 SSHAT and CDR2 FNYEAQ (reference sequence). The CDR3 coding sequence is TGTGCCAGCAGCTTAGGAGGGACTAGCGGGGCGGAGACCCAGTACTTC. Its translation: CASSLGGTSGAETQYF.

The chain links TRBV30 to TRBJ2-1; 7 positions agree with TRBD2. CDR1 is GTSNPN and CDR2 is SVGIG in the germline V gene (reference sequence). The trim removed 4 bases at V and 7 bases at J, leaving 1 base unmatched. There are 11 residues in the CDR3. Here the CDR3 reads CAWNGGNEQFF. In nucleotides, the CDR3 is TGTGCCTGGAACGGGGGGAATGAGCAGTTCTTC.

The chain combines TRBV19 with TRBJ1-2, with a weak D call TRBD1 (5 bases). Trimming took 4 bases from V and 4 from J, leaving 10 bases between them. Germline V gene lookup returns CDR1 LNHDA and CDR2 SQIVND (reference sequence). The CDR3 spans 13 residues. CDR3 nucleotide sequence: TGTGCCAGTAGTAGAGGTGACAGCTATGGCTACACCTTC. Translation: CASSRGDSYGYTF. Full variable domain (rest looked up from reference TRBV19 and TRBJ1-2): DGGITQSPKYLFRKEGQNVTLSCEQNLNHDAMYWYRQDPGQGLRLIYYSQIVNDFQKGDIAEGYSVSREKKESFPLTVTSAQKNPTAFYLCASSRGDSYGYTFGSGTRLTVV.

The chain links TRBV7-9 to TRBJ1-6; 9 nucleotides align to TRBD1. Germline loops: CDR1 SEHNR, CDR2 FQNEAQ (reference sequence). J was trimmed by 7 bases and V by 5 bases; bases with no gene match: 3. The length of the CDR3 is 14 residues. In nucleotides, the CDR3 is TGTGCCAGCAGCCCGGGACAGGGAAATTCACCCCTCCACTTT. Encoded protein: CASSPGQGNSPLHF.

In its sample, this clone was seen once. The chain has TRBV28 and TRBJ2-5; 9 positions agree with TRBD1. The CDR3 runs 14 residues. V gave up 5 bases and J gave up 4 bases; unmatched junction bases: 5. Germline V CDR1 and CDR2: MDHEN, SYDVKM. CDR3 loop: CASSARQGGETQYF. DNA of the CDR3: TGTGCCAGCAGTGCCCGACAGGGGGGAGAGACCCAGTACTTC. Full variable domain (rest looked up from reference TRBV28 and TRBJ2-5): DVKVTQSSRYLVKRTGEKVFLECVQDMDHENMFWYRQDPGLGLRLIYFSYDVKMKEKGDIPEGYSVSREKKERFSLILESASTNQTSMYLCASSARQGGETQYFGPGTRLLVL.

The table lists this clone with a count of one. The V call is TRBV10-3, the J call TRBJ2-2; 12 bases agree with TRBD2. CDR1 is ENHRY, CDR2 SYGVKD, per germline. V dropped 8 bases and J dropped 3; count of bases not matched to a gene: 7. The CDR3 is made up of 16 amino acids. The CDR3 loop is CAILLAGGTDTGELFF. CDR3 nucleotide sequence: TGTGCCATCTTACTAGCGGGGGGCACGGACACCGGGGAGCTGTTTTTT.

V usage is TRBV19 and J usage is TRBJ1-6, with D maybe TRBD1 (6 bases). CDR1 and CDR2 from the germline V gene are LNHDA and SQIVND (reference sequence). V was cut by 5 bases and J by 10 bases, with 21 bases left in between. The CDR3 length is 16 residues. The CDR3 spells CASSVTGTREGSPLHF. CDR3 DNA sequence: TGTGCCAGTAGTGTAACCGGGACACGGGAGGGATCACCCCTCCACTTT.